The 22 T cell receptor beta chains presented below share a single source sample, sequenced in a study of radiotherapy plus CTLA-4 blockade in lung cancer. TCRdb's copy holds only in-frame clones and misses some; the assay was immunoSEQ multiplex PCR. The repertoire holds more than 95,000 clones, with approximately 72% as singletons. The sequencing here drew on peripheral blood, taken from a patient treated with radiotherapy plus ipilimumab. The source is a human donor with non-small cell lung cancer who had a partial response to radiotherapy plus ipilimumab. Some clones in this sample may be carry-over from other donors' samples.

The chain employs TRBV2 and TRBJ1-6, with 8 positions matching TRBD1. Germline V gene data show CDR1 as SNHLY and CDR2 as FYNNEI. The CDR3 runs 15 residues. The trim removed 7 bases at V and 1 base at J, leaving 3 bases unmatched. The chain's CDR3 is CASIDRGSYNSPLHF. Written as DNA, the CDR3 is TGTGCCAGCATCGACAGGGGTTCCTATAATTCACCCCTCCACTTT.

This chain joins TRBV6-5 and TRBJ1-6; D is possibly TRBD1 (5 bases). Deletions cut 6 bases from V and 9 bases from J, with 18 bases between. Germline CDR1 and CDR2: MNHEY and SVGAGI. The length of the CDR3 is 15 residues. The CDR3 sequence: CASRAQPVGGSPLHF. CDR3 DNA: TGTGCCAGCAGAGCTCAGCCAGTCGGGGGTTCACCCCTCCACTTT.

This sequence joins TRBV4-3 and TRBJ2-5; tentative D call: TRBD1 (5 bases). CDR1 is LGHNA and CDR2 is YSLEER in the germline V gene. The CDR3 sequence is 16 residues long. The ends were cut back, 1 base at V and 7 bases at J, with 19 bases in the middle. The CDR3 loop is CASSQGSRVNGATQYF. The CDR3 DNA sequence: TGCGCCAGCAGCCAAGGGAGCAGGGTTAATGGTGCGACCCAGTACTTC.

The rearrangement links TRBV5-4 to TRBJ2-3; TRBD2 aligns across 15 bases. Germline CDR1 reads SGHNT; CDR2 reads YYREEE (reference sequence). V gave up 2 bases and J gave up 7 bases; unmatched junction bases: 8. The CDR3 contains 17 residues. The CDR3 coding sequence is TGTGCCAGCAGCTTCAGACCGGGACTAGCGGGGGGTAATACGCAGTATTTT. It encodes CASSFRPGLAGGNTQYF.

This clone was counted only a few times. The chain has TRBV5-1 and TRBJ1-3, with a weak D call TRBD1 (6 bases). Germline V CDR1 and CDR2: SGHRS, YFSETQ. Trimming shortened V by 2 bases and J by 2 bases, and 11 bases separated the two germline ends. The CDR3 has 15 amino acids. Here the CDR3 DNA reads TGCGCCAGCAGCTTTCAGGGGCAGCCTGGAAACACCATATATTTT. It is translated as CASSFQGQPGNTIYF.

This sequence joins TRBV5-1 and TRBJ1-2; 8 bases line up with TRBD1. The V and J ends lost 2 bases and 6 bases, in that order; junction bases with no gene match: 9. This CDR3 contains 15 residues. In germline, CDR1 is SGHRS, CDR2 YFSETQ. CDR3 region: CASSLGQGTYNGYTF. Here the CDR3 DNA reads TGCGCCAGCAGCTTAGGACAGGGAACTTACAATGGCTACACCTTC.

V and J are TRBV11-2 and TRBJ2-3; 10 nucleotides agree with TRBD2. CDR3 length equals 16 residues. Per the germline V gene, CDR1 is SGHAT and CDR2 is FQNNGV. Trimming at V came to 2 bases and at J to 3 bases, leaving 5 bases not matched to a gene. The CDR3 loop reads CASSLRLAGATDTQYF. The CDR3 nucleotides are TGTGCCAGCAGCTTACGTCTAGCGGGAGCAACAGATACGCAGTATTTT.

The count of this clone is one. This chain links TRBV7-9 with TRBJ1-2; D remains ambiguous. V lost 5 bases and J 3 bases, leaving 16 bases between the germline ends. This CDR3 has 15 residues. Germline loops: CDR1 SEHNR, CDR2 FQNEAQ (reference sequence). CDR3 region: CASSMDYQLYYGYTF. As DNA, the CDR3 is TGTGCCAGCAGCATGGACTATCAATTGTACTATGGCTACACCTTC.

The chain couples TRBV28 to TRBJ2-7; TRBD1 agrees at 7 bases. Germline values: CDR1 MDHEN, CDR2 SYDVKM. Trimming took 5 bases from V and 1 from J; bases not matched to a gene: 11. The CDR3 has 16 amino acids. CDR3 nucleotide sequence: TGTGCCAGCAGTCCCGGGACAGCTCGCCCTTCCTACGAGCAGTACTTC. Its translation is CASSPGTARPSYEQYF.

The J gene is TRBJ1-3, the V gene TRBV7-2, with 9 bases lining up with TRBD1. The CDR3 contains 18 residues. V was clipped by 1 base and J by 5 bases; unmatched bases: 12. Germline CDR1 and CDR2: SGHTA and FQGNSA. The CDR3 loop is CASSLGPGQGTVRNTIYF. The CDR3 DNA reads as TGTGCCAGCAGCTTAGGCCCCGGACAGGGGACCGTTCGAAACACCATATATTTT.

V and J are TRBV7-9 and TRBJ1-2; D is unresolved. V was pared by 3 bases and J by 4 bases, with 9 bases between. The CDR3 contains 13 residues. Germline CDR1 and CDR2: SEHNR and FQNEAQ (reference sequence). The CDR3 is CASSLGHLYGYTF. In DNA form, the CDR3 reads TGTGCCAGCAGCTTGGGCCATCTCTATGGCTACACCTTC.

The gene calls are TRBV7-3 and TRBJ2-3; 7 bases agree with TRBD2. Germline loops: CDR1 SGHTA, CDR2 FQGTGA. This CDR3 spans 13 amino acids. With 5 bases clipped from V and 2 bases from J, the junction kept 1 base outside the gene matches. The CDR3 nucleotides are TGTGCCAGCAGCCGGGGGGACACAGATACGCAGTATTTT. Translated: CASSRGDTDTQYF. Filled out from reference TRBV7-3 and TRBJ2-3, the complete variable domain reads GAGVSQTPSNKVTEKGKYVELRCDPISGHTALYWYRQSLGQGPEFLIYFQGTGAADDSGLPNDRFFAVRPEGSVSTLKIQRTERGDSAVYLCASSRGDTDTQYFGPGTRLTVL.

This chain links TRBV28 with TRBJ2-7; D is ambiguous. The CDR3 contains 13 residues. With 7 bases removed from V and 1 base from J, the gap between germline ends came to 11 bases. From germline, CDR1 is MDHEN and CDR2 SYDVKM. This chain's CDR3 is CASNSRRSYEQYF. CDR3 in DNA: TGTGCCAGCAACTCTCGTCGGTCCTACGAGCAGTACTTC. The whole variable domain, filled in from reference TRBV28 and TRBJ2-7, reads DVKVTQSSRYLVKRTGEKVFLECVQDMDHENMFWYRQDPGLGLRLIYFSYDVKMKEKGDIPEGYSVSREKKERFSLILESASTNQTSMYLCASNSRRSYEQYFGPGTRLTVT.

The J gene is TRBJ2-1, the V gene TRBV5-7; D possibly corresponds to TRBD2 (5 bases). TRBV5-7 is marked as an open reading frame, function uncertain. Trimming cost V 3 bases and J 6 bases, with 16 bases left between them. The length of the CDR3 is 15 residues. In DNA form, the CDR3 reads TGTGCCAGCAGCTGGCTGTTTCTAGAGGGCAATGAGCAGTTCTTC. It codes for CASSWLFLEGNEQFF.

The chain joins TRBV19 to TRBJ1-1; D not certain. Germline lookup yields CDR1 LNHDA and CDR2 SQIVND (reference sequence). This CDR3 region has 13 residues. V dropped 3 bases and J dropped 3 bases, with 8 bases sitting between them. The CDR3 DNA follows: TGTGCCAGTAGTATCGGTCCGGACACTGAAGCTTTCTTT. As protein: CASSIGPDTEAFF.

The chain is built from TRBV5-1 and TRBJ2-3, with D uncertain. CDR1 and CDR2 (germline): SGHRS, YFSETQ. The CDR3 loop spans 15 amino acids. V lost 0 bases and J 2 bases, leaving 10 bases between the germline ends. DNA of the CDR3: TGCGCCAGCAGCTTGGGCACTTTGAACACAGATACGCAGTATTTT. Translation gives CASSLGTLNTDTQYF.

CDR3: CASSEGLARDTGELFF. The CDR3 coding sequence is TGTGCCAGCAGTGAGGGACTAGCTAGGGACACCGGGGAGCTGTTTTTT. The chain links TRBV6-1 to TRBJ2-2; TRBD2 matches at 9 bases. Germline V gives CDR1 MNHNS, CDR2 SASEGT. The CDR3 totals 16 residues. Trimming took 3 bases from V and 3 from J; bases not matched to a gene: 5.

This clone occurred a few times. The genes are TRBV11-2 and TRBJ2-7; perhaps TRBD1 as D (6 bases). V lost 0 bases to trimming and J lost 5 bases, with 17 bases between them. The germline V gene encodes CDR1 SGHAT and CDR2 FQNNGV. The CDR3 is made up of 16 amino acids. The CDR3: CASSLDLQGSIDEQYF. The CDR3 DNA reads as TGTGCCAGCAGCTTAGATCTCCAGGGGAGTATCGACGAGCAGTACTTC.

The sample holds a few counts of this clone. V and J are TRBV27 and TRBJ2-1; D gene ambiguous. V was shortened by 2 bases and J by 5 bases, with 16 bases between the two germline ends. CDR1 and CDR2 from the germline V gene are MNHEY and SMNVEV (reference sequence). The CDR3 runs to 16 residues. This chain's CDR3 is CASSLSTAASHNEQFF. CDR3 sequence (DNA): TGTGCCAGCAGTTTAAGTACGGCAGCTAGTCACAATGAGCAGTTCTTC.

CDR3 sequence: CASSSRVLPGETQYF. CDR3 bases: TGTGCCAGCTCATCCCGGGTTCTCCCCGGAGAGACCCAGTACTTC. V gene TRBV18 combines with J gene TRBJ2-5; no reliable D call. Trimming left V 5 bases short and J 4 bases short, with 17 bases between. Germline V gene lookup returns CDR1 KGHSH and CDR2 LQKENI. The CDR3 length is 15 residues.

This clone has just one count. The chain is built from TRBV5-1 and TRBJ1-1, with D unresolved. V dropped 2 bases and J dropped 3 bases, with 8 bases sitting between them. Germline CDR1 reads SGHRS; CDR2 reads YFSETQ. The CDR3 contains 13 residues. The CDR3 is CASSLPGYTEAFF. The DNA for the CDR3 is TGCGCCAGCAGCTTACCGGGATACACTGAAGCTTTCTTT.

V and J are TRBV11-2 and TRBJ2-5; D is possibly TRBD2 (7 bases). Germline values: CDR1 SGHAT, CDR2 FQNNGV. The CDR3 totals 16 residues. The V and J ends lost 0 bases and 2 bases respectively, with 13 bases between them. This CDR3 is CASSLDGGGWQETQYF. In DNA form, the CDR3 reads TGTGCCAGCAGCTTAGATGGGGGGGGCTGGCAAGAGACCCAGTACTTC.